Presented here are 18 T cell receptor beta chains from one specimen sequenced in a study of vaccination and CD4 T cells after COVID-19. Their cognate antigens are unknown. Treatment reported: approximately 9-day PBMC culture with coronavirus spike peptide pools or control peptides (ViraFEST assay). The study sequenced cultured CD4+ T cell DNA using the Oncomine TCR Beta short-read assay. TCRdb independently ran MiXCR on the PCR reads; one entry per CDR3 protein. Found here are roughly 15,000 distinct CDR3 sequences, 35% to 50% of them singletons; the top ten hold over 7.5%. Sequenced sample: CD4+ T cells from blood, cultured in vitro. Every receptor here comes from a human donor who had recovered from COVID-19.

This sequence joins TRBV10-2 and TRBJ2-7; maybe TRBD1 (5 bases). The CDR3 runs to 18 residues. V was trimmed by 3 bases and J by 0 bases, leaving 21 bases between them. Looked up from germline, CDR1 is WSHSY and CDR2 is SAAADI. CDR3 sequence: CASSELVGQALSSYEQYF. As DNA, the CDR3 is TGCGCCAGCAGTGAACTTGTGGGGCAAGCGTTGAGCTCCTACGAGCAGTACTTC.

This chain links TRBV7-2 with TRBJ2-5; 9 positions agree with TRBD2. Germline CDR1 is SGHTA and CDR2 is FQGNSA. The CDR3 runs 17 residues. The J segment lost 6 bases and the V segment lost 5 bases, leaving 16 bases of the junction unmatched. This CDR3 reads CASSTGGAGGPMKTQYF. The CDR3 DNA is TGTGCCAGCAGCACGGGTGGGGCGGGGGGGCCGATGAAGACCCAGTACTTC.

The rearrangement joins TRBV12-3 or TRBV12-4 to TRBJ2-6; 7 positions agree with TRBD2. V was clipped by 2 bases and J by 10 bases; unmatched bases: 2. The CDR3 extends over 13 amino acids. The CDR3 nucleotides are TGTGCCAGCAGTTTATTCGGGGGGAACGTCCTGACTTTC. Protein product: CASSLFGGNVLTF.

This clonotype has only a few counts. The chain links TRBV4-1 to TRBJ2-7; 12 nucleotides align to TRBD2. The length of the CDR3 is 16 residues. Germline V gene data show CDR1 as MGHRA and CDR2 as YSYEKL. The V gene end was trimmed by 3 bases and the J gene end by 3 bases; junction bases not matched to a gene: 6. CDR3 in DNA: TGCGCCAGCAGCCAGGCGACTAGCGGGAGTTTCTACGAGCAGTACTTC. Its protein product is CASSQATSGSFYEQYF.

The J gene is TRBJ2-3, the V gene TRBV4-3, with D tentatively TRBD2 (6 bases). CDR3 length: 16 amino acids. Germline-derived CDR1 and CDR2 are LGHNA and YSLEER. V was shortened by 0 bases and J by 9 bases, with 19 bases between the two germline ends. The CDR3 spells CASSQDLRGNPMTQYF. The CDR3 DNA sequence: TGCGCCAGCAGCCAAGATTTACGGGGGAACCCAATGACGCAGTATTTT.

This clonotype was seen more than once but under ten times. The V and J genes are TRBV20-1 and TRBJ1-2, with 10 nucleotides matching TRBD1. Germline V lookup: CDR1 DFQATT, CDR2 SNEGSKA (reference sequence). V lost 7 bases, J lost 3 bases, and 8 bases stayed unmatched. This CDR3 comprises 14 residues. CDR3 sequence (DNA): TGCAGTGTTGGCGGCGGGACAGGGGACTATGGCTACACCTTC. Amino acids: CSVGGGTGDYGYTF.

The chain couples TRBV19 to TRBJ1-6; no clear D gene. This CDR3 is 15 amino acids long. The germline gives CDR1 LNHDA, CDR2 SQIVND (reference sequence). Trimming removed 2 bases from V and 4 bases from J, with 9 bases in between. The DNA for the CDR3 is TGTGCCAGTAGTATAACGATTCAGTATAATTCACCCCTCCACTTT. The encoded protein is CASSITIQYNSPLHF. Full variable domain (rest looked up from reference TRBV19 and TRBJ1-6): DGGITQSPKYLFRKEGQNVTLSCEQNLNHDAMYWYRQDPGQGLRLIYYSQIVNDFQKGDIAEGYSVSREKKESFPLTVTSAQKNPTAFYLCASSITIQYNSPLHFGNGTRLTVT.

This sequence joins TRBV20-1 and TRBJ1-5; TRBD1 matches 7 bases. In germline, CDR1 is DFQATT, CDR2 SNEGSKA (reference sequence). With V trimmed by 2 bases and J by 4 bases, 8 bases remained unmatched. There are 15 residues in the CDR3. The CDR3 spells CSARPGTDQNQPQHF. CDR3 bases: TGCAGTGCTAGACCCGGGACAGACCAAAATCAGCCCCAGCATTTT.

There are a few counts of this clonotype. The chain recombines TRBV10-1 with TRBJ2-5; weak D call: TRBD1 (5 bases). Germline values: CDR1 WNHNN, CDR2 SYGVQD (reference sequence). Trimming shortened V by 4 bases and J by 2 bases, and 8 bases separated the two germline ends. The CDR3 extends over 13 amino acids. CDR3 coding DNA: TGCGCCAGCAGTGCAGACAGACAAGAGACCCAGTACTTC. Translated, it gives CASSADRQETQYF.

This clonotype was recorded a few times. The CDR3 DNA follows: TGTGCCAGCAGTCTAACGACAGGGGCTAACTATGGCTACACCTTC. Its translation: CASSLTTGANYGYTF. The gene calls are TRBV6-2 or TRBV6-3 and TRBJ1-2; 8 nucleotides match TRBD1. Trimming removed 5 bases from V and 0 bases from J; junction bases left unmatched: 5. There are 15 residues in the CDR3. Germline CDR1 and CDR2: MNHEY and SVGEGT.

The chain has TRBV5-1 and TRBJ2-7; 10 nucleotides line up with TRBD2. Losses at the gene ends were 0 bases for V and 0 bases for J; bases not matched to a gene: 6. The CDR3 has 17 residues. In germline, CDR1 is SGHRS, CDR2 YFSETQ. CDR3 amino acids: CASSLARQREGSYEQYF. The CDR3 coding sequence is TGCGCCAGCAGCTTGGCGCGGCAGCGGGAGGGCTCCTACGAGCAGTACTTC. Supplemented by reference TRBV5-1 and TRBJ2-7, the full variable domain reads KAGVTQTPRYLIKTRGQQVTLSCSPISGHRSVSWYQQTPGQGLQFLFEYFSETQRNKGNFPGRFSGRQFSNSRSEMNVSTLELGDSALYLCASSLARQREGSYEQYFGPGTRLTVT.

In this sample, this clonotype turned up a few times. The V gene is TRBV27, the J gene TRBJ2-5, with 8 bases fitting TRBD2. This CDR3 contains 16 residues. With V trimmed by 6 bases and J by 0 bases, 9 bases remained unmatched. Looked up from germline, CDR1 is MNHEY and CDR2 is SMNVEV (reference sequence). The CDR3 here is CASRWGGGGNQETQYF. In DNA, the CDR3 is TGTGCCAGCAGGTGGGGTGGCGGGGGGAACCAAGAGACCCAGTACTTC.

CDR3 coding DNA: TGTGCCAGCAGTGAAGGGGTAACCTCCTGGGACATTCAGTACTTC. Translating it yields CASSEGVTSWDIQYF. The V call is TRBV2, the J call TRBJ2-4, with D unresolved. Germline-derived CDR1 and CDR2 are SNHLY and FYNNEI. This CDR3 is built from 15 residues. V gave up 1 base and J gave up 8 bases, with 15 bases separating them.

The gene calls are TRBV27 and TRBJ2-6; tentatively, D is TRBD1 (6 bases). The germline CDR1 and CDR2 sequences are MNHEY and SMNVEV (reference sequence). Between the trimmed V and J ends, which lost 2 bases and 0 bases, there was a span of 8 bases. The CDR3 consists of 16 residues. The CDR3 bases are TGTGCCAGCAGTTTAACAGGGAACTCTGGGGCCAACGTCCTGACTTTC. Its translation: CASSLTGNSGANVLTF.

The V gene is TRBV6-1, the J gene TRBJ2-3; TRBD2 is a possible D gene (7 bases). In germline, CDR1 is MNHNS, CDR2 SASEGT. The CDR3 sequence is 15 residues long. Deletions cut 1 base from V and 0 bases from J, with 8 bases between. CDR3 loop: CASSEEGGSTDTQYF. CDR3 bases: TGTGCCAGCAGTGAAGAGGGGGGGAGCACAGATACGCAGTATTTT.

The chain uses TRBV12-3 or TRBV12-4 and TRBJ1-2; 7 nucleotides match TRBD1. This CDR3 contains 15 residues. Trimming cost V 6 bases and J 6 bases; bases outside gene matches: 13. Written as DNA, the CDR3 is TGTGCCAGCAGGCGGAGGACACAGGGGAGGGATGGCTACACCTTC. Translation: CASRRRTQGRDGYTF.

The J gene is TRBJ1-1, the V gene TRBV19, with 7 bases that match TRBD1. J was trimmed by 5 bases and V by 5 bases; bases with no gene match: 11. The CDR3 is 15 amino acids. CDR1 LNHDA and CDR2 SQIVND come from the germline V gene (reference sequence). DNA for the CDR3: TGTGCCAGTAGTCCCTGGGACAGAGGAGGAACTGAAGCTTTCTTT. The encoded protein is CASSPWDRGGTEAFF. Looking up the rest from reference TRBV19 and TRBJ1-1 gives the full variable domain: DGGITQSPKYLFRKEGQNVTLSCEQNLNHDAMYWYRQDPGQGLRLIYYSQIVNDFQKGDIAEGYSVSREKKESFPLTVTSAQKNPTAFYLCASSPWDRGGTEAFFGQGTRLTVV.

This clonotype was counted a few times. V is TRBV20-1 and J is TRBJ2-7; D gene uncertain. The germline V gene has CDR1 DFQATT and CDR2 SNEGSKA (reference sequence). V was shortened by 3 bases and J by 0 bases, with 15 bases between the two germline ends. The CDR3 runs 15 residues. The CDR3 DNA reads TGCAGTGCTAGCGACCCGCTCGTTAGCTCCTACGAGCAGTACTTC. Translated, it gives CSASDPLVSSYEQYF.